These 19 T cell receptor beta chains were all obtained from the same sample, sequenced in a study of T cell responses to AZD1222 COVID-19 vaccine (dated by TCRdb to about 2021). The library was made by the immunoSEQ multiplex PCR assay. Drawn from immuneACCESS, this table holds only the in-frame rearrangements with V and J called that TCRdb kept. Clones are partly lost; checked studies trace under half to an unresolved V gene and leave the rest unexplained. The table for this sample lists over 150,000 clones; 90% of them were counted only once. The ten top clones hold about 1.4% of the sample. The sample's time point label is to be understood as: baseline before first vaccination. The sequenced sample was peripheral blood, obtained on day 0 of AZD1222 vaccination. The receptor set was obtained from an adult in good health.

This chain joins TRBV12-3 or TRBV12-4 and TRBJ1-1; no clear D. This CDR3 is built from 12 residues. V dropped 3 bases and J dropped 7 bases, with 9 bases sitting between them. This CDR3 is CASSFFRGEAFF. The CDR3 bases are TGTGCCAGCAGTTTTTTCCGCGGTGAAGCTTTCTTT.

The V gene is TRBV15, the J gene TRBJ2-6, with 8 bases that match TRBD1. Germline CDR1 is LNHNV and CDR2 is YYDKDF (reference sequence). V shed 1 base and J 0 bases; nucleotides not matched to a gene: 2. This CDR3 is built from 17 residues. The CDR3, as DNA: TGTGCCACCAGCAGAGGGACAGGGCTCTCTGGGGCCAACGTCCTGACTTTC. As protein: CATSRGTGLSGANVLTF.

V and J are TRBV5-1 and TRBJ1-2; TRBD1 is a possible D gene (6 bases). CDR3 length: 15 residues. V lost 4 bases and J 0 bases, leaving 13 bases between the germline ends. Germline-derived CDR1 and CDR2 are SGHRS and YFSETQ. CDR3 loop: CASSPYRDTNYGYTF. The CDR3 DNA reads TGCGCCAGCAGCCCTTACAGGGATACTAACTATGGCTACACCTTC.

This rearrangement joins TRBV28 to TRBJ2-6; tentatively, D is TRBD1 or TRBD2 (5 bases each). The length of the CDR3 is 16 residues. Looked up from germline, CDR1 is MDHEN and CDR2 is SYDVKM. Trimming shortened V by 5 bases and J by 0 bases, and 11 bases separated the two germline ends. The CDR3 DNA reads as TGTGCCAGCAGTAGCGGACACTTCTCTGGGGCCAACGTCCTGACTTTC. Protein: CASSSGHFSGANVLTF.

V and J are TRBV25-1 and TRBJ2-2; no reliable D call. The V end was cut by 7 bases, the J end by 5 bases, with 8 bases between. The CDR3 is made up of 12 amino acids. The V gene's germline CDR1 is MGHDK and CDR2 SYGVNS. The CDR3 region has the DNA TGTGCCAGCACCTTAGGGACCGGGGAGCTGTTTTTT. Its translation is CASTLGTGELFF. Together with reference TRBV25-1 and TRBJ2-2, the CDR3 gives the full variable domain: EADIYQTPRYLVIGTGKKITLECSQTMGHDKMYWYQQDPGMELHLIHYSYGVNSTEKGDLSSESTVSRIRTEHFPLTLESARPSHTSQYLCASTLGTGELFFGEGSRLTVL.

This chain links TRBV2 with TRBJ2-6; TRBD1 might be the D (6 bases). The germline CDR1 and CDR2 sequences are SNHLY and FYNNEI. V shed 7 bases and J shed 0 bases, with 10 bases lying between them. The CDR3 covers 15 residues. CDR3 region: CASTGQLSGANVLTF. The CDR3 bases are TGTGCCAGCACTGGACAGCTCTCTGGGGCCAACGTCCTGACTTTC.

The V and J genes are TRBV5-1 and TRBJ2-6; 9 positions agree with TRBD1. The J segment lost 3 bases and the V segment lost 8 bases, leaving 9 bases of the junction unmatched. This CDR3 has 16 amino acids. CDR1 SGHRS and CDR2 YFSETQ come from the germline V gene. CDR3 loop: CASRGQGMSGANVLTF. CDR3 nucleotides: TGCGCCAGTCGCGGACAGGGGATGAGTGGGGCCAACGTCCTGACTTTC.

V usage is TRBV2 and J usage is TRBJ1-5; no reliable D call. Germline-derived CDR1 and CDR2 are SNHLY and FYNNEI. V was trimmed by 1 base and J by 4 bases, leaving 14 bases between them. The CDR3 contains 16 residues. CDR3 protein: CASSEGLWRWNQPQHF. The CDR3 nucleotides read TGTGCCAGCAGTGAAGGGCTGTGGCGCTGGAATCAGCCCCAGCATTTT.

This clone was observed many times. The rearrangement uses TRBV24-1 and TRBJ1-2; 7 bases match TRBD1. Germline V gene data show CDR1 as KGHDR and CDR2 as SFDVKD. With V trimmed by 6 bases and J by 4 bases, 7 bases remained unmatched. The CDR3 loop spans 14 amino acids. CDR3 nucleotides: TGTGCCACCAGTCCCCGACAGGGTAGCTATGGCTACACCTTC. This codes for CATSPRQGSYGYTF.

V and J are TRBV3-1 (or the pseudogene TRBV3-2) and TRBJ1-3, with D perhaps matching TRBD1 (6 bases). The CDR3 extends over 15 amino acids. Germline assignment: CDR1 LGHDT and CDR2 YNNKEL (reference sequence). Trimming removed 2 bases at V and 0 bases at J, with 8 bases between. The CDR3 nucleotides are TGTGCCAGCAGCCAACGGGGGCGCTCTGGAAACACCATATATTTT. Protein: CASSQRGRSGNTIYF.

This clone was counted a few times. The chain couples TRBV29-1 to TRBJ1-4; D is unresolved. CDR1 SQVTM and CDR2 ANQGSEA come from the germline V gene. V shed 4 bases and J shed 8 bases, with 14 bases lying between them. The CDR3 totals 13 residues. This chain's CDR3 is CSVVVTMGEKLFF. The CDR3 DNA follows: TGCAGCGTTGTTGTCACAATGGGGGAAAAACTGTTTTTT.

This CDR3 reads CASSLGGQGAADTQYF. CDR3 sequence (DNA): TGCGCCAGCAGCTTGGGGGGACAGGGGGCCGCAGATACGCAGTATTTT. The genes are TRBV5-1 and TRBJ2-3; 12 bases are a match to TRBD1. This CDR3 has 16 amino acids. V lost 0 bases to trimming and J lost 4 bases; unmatched junction nucleotides: 3. Germline V CDR1 and CDR2: SGHRS, YFSETQ.

In its sample, this clone was seen once. CDR3 in DNA: TGCGCCAGCAGCTTGGTCGACAGGGTAATCTACAATGAGCAGTTCTTC. Residues: CASSLVDRVIYNEQFF. The chain recombines TRBV5-1 with TRBJ2-1; TRBD1 matches 7 bases. The CDR3 consists of 16 residues. CDR1 is SGHRS and CDR2 is YFSETQ in the germline V gene. V shed 0 bases and J 3 bases; nucleotides not matched to a gene: 6.

V gene TRBV2 combines with J gene TRBJ2-1; TRBD2 matches 7 bases. This CDR3 region has 11 residues. Germline V gives CDR1 SNHLY, CDR2 FYNNEI. The V and J ends lost 7 bases and 15 bases, in that order; junction bases with no gene match: 9. The CDR3 protein is CASNKAGLGFF. CDR3 coding DNA: TGTGCCAGCAATAAAGCGGGGCTGGGGTTCTTC.

The J gene is TRBJ1-1, the V gene TRBV19, with D unclear. CDR1 and CDR2 from the germline V gene are LNHDA and SQIVND (reference sequence). This CDR3 spans 14 amino acids. V shed 5 bases and J shed 1 base, with 11 bases lying between them. The CDR3 here is CASSFVAGNTEAFF. CDR3 sequence (DNA): TGTGCCAGTAGTTTTGTCGCGGGGAACACTGAAGCTTTCTTT.

The DNA for the CDR3 is TGTGCCAGCAGCTTAGTAAAAGACCGGGACAGGGTTCGCTATGGCTACACCTTC. Translation: CASSLVKDRDRVRYGYTF. The rearrangement joins TRBV11-2 to TRBJ1-2, with 9 bases aligning to TRBD1. The J segment lost 4 bases and the V segment lost 1 base, leaving 13 bases of the junction unmatched. The CDR3 has 18 residues. Germline V CDR1 and CDR2: SGHAT, FQNNGV.

This clone was found once. The chain is built from TRBV7-8 and TRBJ1-2; D unresolved. V was shortened by 0 bases and J by 3 bases, with 8 bases between the two germline ends. Germline assignment: CDR1 SGHVS and CDR2 FQNEAQ. This CDR3 has 14 amino acids. This CDR3 reads CASSLAAEDYGYTF. The CDR3, as DNA: TGTGCCAGCAGCTTAGCCGCTGAGGACTATGGCTACACCTTC.

V usage is TRBV21-1 and J usage is TRBJ2-5. TRBV21-1 is an annotated pseudogene. The CDR3 has 18 amino acids. The CDR3 loop is CASSKGRRGTPHKETQYF. The CDR3 nucleotides read TGTGCCAGCAGCAAAGGTCGGAGGGGGACCCCCCACAAAGAGACCCAGTACTTC.

V and J are TRBV10-3 and TRBJ1-5, with D unresolved. Trimming took 3 bases from V and 3 from J, leaving 6 bases between them. The V gene's germline CDR1 is ENHRY and CDR2 SYGVKD. This CDR3 comprises 13 residues. This CDR3 reads CAISDSSNQPQHF. The CDR3 nucleotides are TGTGCCATCAGTGACAGTTCCAATCAGCCCCAGCATTTT.